This entry lists 15 T cell receptor beta chains sequenced from one sample in a study of T-cell memory formation after mild COVID-19. TCRdb called the 5' RACE reads again in MiXCR, with one record for every CDR3 protein. Here the sample spans 300,000 to 400,000 distinct CDR3 sequences, approximately 13% being singletons. Source material: PBMCs or a T cell subset sorted from them (not recorded which). The receptors were gathered from a young man who had mild COVID-19 (a few samples of this study predate the infection). Cell type and time point are not known.

This clonotype was detected only a few times. This chain connects TRBV6-2 or TRBV6-3 to TRBJ2-7; 9 bases match TRBD1. The V gene's germline CDR1 is MNHEY and CDR2 SVGEGT. This CDR3 has 15 residues. Trimming cost V 8 bases and J 4 bases; bases outside gene matches: 12. The CDR3 loop is CASRPARDRVYEQYF. The CDR3 nucleotides read TGTGCCAGCCGTCCTGCCCGGGACAGGGTATACGAGCAGTACTTC.

This clonotype was observed a handful of times. This chain connects TRBV29-1 to TRBJ2-5; D is possibly TRBD1 or TRBD2 (6 bases each). CDR3 length: 14 residues. Germline lookup yields CDR1 SQVTM and CDR2 ANQGSEA. V lost 6 bases, J lost 1 base, and 15 bases lay in between. The CDR3 is CSVEGGNSQETQYF. The DNA for the CDR3 is TGCAGCGTCGAGGGGGGTAACAGCCAAGAGACCCAGTACTTC. The whole variable domain, remainder taken from reference TRBV29-1 and TRBJ2-5, is SAVISQKPSRDICQRGTSLTIQCQVDSQVTMMFWYRQQPGQSLTLIATANQGSEATYESGFVIDKFPISRPNLTFSTLTVSNMSPEDSSIYLCSVEGGNSQETQYFGPGTRLLVL.

This clonotype was observed at least ten times. The CDR3, as DNA: TGTGCCAGCAGTCAGGGTGGGGTTACGCCCCTCCACTTT. Protein product: CASSQGGVTPLHF. The chain couples TRBV27 to TRBJ1-6, with D perhaps matching TRBD1 (5 bases). The V end lost 5 bases, the J end lost 13 bases, and 15 bases lay between the germline ends. This CDR3 region has 13 residues. CDR1 MNHEY and CDR2 SMNVEV come from the germline V gene (reference sequence).

The rearrangement joins TRBV5-1 to TRBJ2-7, with 11 bases fitting TRBD1. V shed 3 bases and J 3 bases; nucleotides not matched to a gene: 5. CDR1 and CDR2 (germline): SGHRS, YFSETQ. This CDR3 comprises 15 residues. CDR3 in amino acids: CASSSWTGGLYEQYF. For the CDR3, the DNA is TGCGCCAGCAGCTCTTGGACAGGGGGCCTCTACGAGCAGTACTTC.

There are a few counts of this clonotype. V usage is TRBV11-2 and J usage is TRBJ1-5; 7 bases match TRBD1. V lost 5 bases to trimming and J lost 0 bases; unmatched junction nucleotides: 7. The CDR3 covers 16 residues. Germline CDR1 and CDR2: SGHAT and FQNNGV. The CDR3 sequence: CASSPDTGVSNQPQHF. In nucleotides, the CDR3 is TGTGCCAGCAGCCCAGATACAGGGGTTAGCAATCAGCCCCAGCATTTT.

The J gene is TRBJ2-3, the V gene TRBV3-1; 10 bases are shared with TRBD2. The V gene's germline CDR1 is LGHDT and CDR2 YNNKEL (reference sequence). V gave up 4 bases and J gave up 4 bases; unmatched junction bases: 5. CDR3 length: 15 residues. The CDR3 DNA follows: TGTGCCAGCAGCCCGGCGGGACTAGCGCCAGATACGCAGTATTTT. Translation: CASSPAGLAPDTQYF.

This chain uses TRBV5-1 with TRBJ1-1; no firm D call. Germline assignment: CDR1 SGHRS and CDR2 YFSETQ. This CDR3 spans 13 amino acids. Trimming pared 0 bases from V and 4 bases from J, leaving 7 bases between. CDR3 in amino acids: CASSLGSATEAFF. The CDR3 DNA follows: TGCGCCAGCAGCTTGGGCTCGGCCACTGAAGCTTTCTTT.

V is TRBV4-2 and J is TRBJ2-2; weak D call: TRBD2 (5 bases). The CDR3 loop spans 16 amino acids. Germline V CDR1 and CDR2: LGHNA, YNFKEQ. Trimming shortened V by 0 bases and J by 4 bases, and 12 bases separated the two germline ends. The CDR3 DNA is TGTGCCAGCAGCCAAGATCCGAGGGATAGCACCGGGGAGCTGTTTTTT. This codes for CASSQDPRDSTGELFF.

About this clonotype: The junction departs from the called germline gene at one end, perhaps through a read error. V gene TRBV18 combines with J gene TRBJ2-3; perhaps TRBD2 as D (6 bases). The CDR3 totals 11 residues. CDR1 KGHSH and CDR2 LQKENI come from the germline V gene. This CDR3 reads CASSPSGGAEF. The CDR3 bases are TGTGCCAGCTCACCCTCCGGGGGAGCGGAATTT. Filled out from reference TRBV18 and TRBJ2-3, the complete variable domain reads NAGVMQNPRHLVRRRGQEARLRCSPMKGHSHVYWYRQLPEEGLKFMVYLQKENIIDESGMPKERFSAEFPKEGPSILRIQQVVRGDSAAYFCASSPSGGAEFGPGTRLTVL.

The V and J genes are TRBV18 and TRBJ1-6, with D tentatively TRBD1 (6 bases). V was cut by 4 bases and J by 6 bases, with 13 bases left in between. This CDR3 comprises 15 residues. In germline, CDR1 is KGHSH, CDR2 LQKENI. This CDR3 reads CASSLRRGLNSPLHF. The CDR3, as DNA: TGTGCCAGCTCACTCCGTCGGGGGCTTAATTCACCCCTCCACTTT. The whole variable domain, remainder taken from reference TRBV18 and TRBJ1-6, is NAGVMQNPRHLVRRRGQEARLRCSPMKGHSHVYWYRQLPEEGLKFMVYLQKENIIDESGMPKERFSAEFPKEGPSILRIQQVVRGDSAAYFCASSLRRGLNSPLHFGNGTRLTVT.

This clonotype showed up just a few times. The genes are TRBV4-1 and TRBJ2-7; D is ambiguous. Trimming left V 0 bases short and J 7 bases short, with 13 bases between. This CDR3 spans 14 amino acids. Germline V gives CDR1 MGHRA, CDR2 YSYEKL. CDR3 sequence (DNA): TGCGCCAGCAGCCAAGATTGGCGTTTGGGAGAGCAGTACGTC. Its translation is CASSQDWRLGEQYV.

This clonotype was picked up a small number of times. This rearrangement joins TRBV7-2 to TRBJ2-4, with 9 bases aligning to TRBD1. This CDR3 comprises 18 residues. The trim removed 5 bases at V and 0 bases at J, leaving 11 bases unmatched. Germline CDR1 reads SGHTA; CDR2 reads FQGNSA. CDR3 coding DNA: TGTGCCAGCAGCCCGTCACAGGGGGCCTGGCTAGCCAAAAACATTCAGTACTTC. Residues: CASSPSQGAWLAKNIQYF.

This clonotype was detected ten times or more. The rearrangement uses TRBV10-3 and TRBJ2-5, with 9 bases fitting TRBD2. V shed 6 bases and J 2 bases; nucleotides not matched to a gene: 4. Germline assignment: CDR1 ENHRY and CDR2 SYGVKD. This CDR3 contains 14 residues. The CDR3 region is CAIRSSGGQETQYF. CDR3 in DNA: TGTGCCATCAGAAGTAGCGGGGGTCAAGAGACCCAGTACTTC.

CDR3 loop: CASSLRSVQETQYF. DNA for the CDR3: TGTGCCAGCAGCTTAAGATCTGTCCAAGAGACCCAGTACTTC. The V call is TRBV7-9, the J call TRBJ2-5; D gene ambiguous. CDR1 and CDR2 from the germline V gene are SEHNR and FQNEAQ (reference sequence). CDR3 size: 14 residues. V dropped 2 bases and J dropped 1 base, with 8 bases sitting between them.

This clonotype came up a few times. V is TRBV5-1 and J is TRBJ1-5; D might be TRBD1 (5 bases). V was clipped by 4 bases and J by 7 bases, with 12 bases between them. In germline, CDR1 is SGHRS, CDR2 YFSETQ. This CDR3 spans 13 amino acids. The CDR3 nucleotides are TGCGCCAGCAGCCCCGAGGGGAAACAGCCCCAGCATTTT. This codes for CASSPEGKQPQHF.